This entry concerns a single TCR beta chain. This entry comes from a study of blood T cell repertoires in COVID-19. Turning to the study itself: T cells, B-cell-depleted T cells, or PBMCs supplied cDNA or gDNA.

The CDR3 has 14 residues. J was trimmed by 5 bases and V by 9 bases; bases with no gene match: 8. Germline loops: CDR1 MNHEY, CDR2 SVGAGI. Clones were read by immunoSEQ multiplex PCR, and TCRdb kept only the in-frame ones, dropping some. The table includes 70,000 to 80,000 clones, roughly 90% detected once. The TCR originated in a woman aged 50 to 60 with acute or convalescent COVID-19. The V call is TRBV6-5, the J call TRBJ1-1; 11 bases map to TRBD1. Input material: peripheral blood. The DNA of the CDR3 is TGTGCCAGTCAACCCGGGACAGGGGGAACTGAAGCTTTCTTT. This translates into CASQPGTGGTEAFF.